Below, 28 T cell receptor beta chains from the same sample are listed, as sequenced in a study of blood T cell repertoires in COVID-19. TCRdb's table, derived via immunoSEQ multiplex PCR, lists solely in-frame clones and lacks some. This table has about 180,000 clones, around 83% appearing once. The specimen was peripheral blood. The receptors here all came from a woman in her 70s with COVID-19, enrolled during active disease.

Ten or more counts support this clone. The rearrangement joins TRBV5-6 to TRBJ1-4; 9 positions match TRBD1. The CDR3 is 15 residues long. Germline V lookup: CDR1 SGHDT, CDR2 YYEEEE. The V gene end was trimmed by 4 bases and the J gene end by 6 bases; junction bases not matched to a gene: 7. The CDR3 region is CASSQGGQGYEKLFF. The CDR3 coding sequence is TGTGCCAGCAGCCAGGGGGGACAGGGTTATGAAAAACTGTTTTTT.

CDR3 in amino acids: CASSDQRLAGTQYF. The CDR3 bases are TGTGCCAGCAGCGACCAGCGACTAGCGGGGACGCAGTATTTT. This chain joins TRBV7-2 and TRBJ2-3; TRBD2 agrees at 11 bases. Germline CDR1 SGHTA, CDR2 FQGNSA. J was trimmed by 9 bases and V by 5 bases; bases with no gene match: 7. This CDR3 is built from 14 residues. Full variable domain (missing parts from reference TRBV7-2 and TRBJ2-3): GAGVSQSPSNKVTEKGKDVELRCDPISGHTALYWYRQSLGQGLEFLIYFQGNSAPDKSGLPSDRFSAERTGGSVSTLTIQRTQQEDSAVYLCASSDQRLAGTQYFGPGTRLTVL.

The chain has TRBV24-1 and TRBJ2-3; 8 bases agree with TRBD1. The germline gives CDR1 KGHDR, CDR2 SFDVKD. With V trimmed by 4 bases and J by 6 bases, 14 bases remained unmatched. The CDR3 sequence is 17 residues long. The CDR3 sequence: CATSEAGTGNFGDTQYF. CDR3 coding DNA: TGTGCCACCAGTGAGGCCGGGACAGGTAACTTCGGCGATACGCAGTATTTT.

V and J are TRBV6-2 or TRBV6-3 and TRBJ2-1, with TRBD2 identical over 14 bases. V shed 4 bases and J 6 bases; nucleotides not matched to a gene: 5. This CDR3 has 16 residues. In germline, CDR1 is MNHEY, CDR2 SVGEGT. The CDR3 region is CASSSGLAGVPNEQFF. The CDR3 nucleotides read TGTGCCAGCAGTTCGGGACTAGCGGGAGTCCCCAATGAGCAGTTCTTC.

This clone showed up just a few times. V is TRBV12-5 and J is TRBJ2-1, with a tentative D call TRBD1 (5 bases). V lost 5 bases, J lost 5 bases, and 10 bases lay in between. This CDR3 is built from 13 residues. From germline, CDR1 is LGHNT and CDR2 FRNRAP. The CDR3 sequence is CASGPGWNNEQFF. Written as DNA, the CDR3 is TGTGCTAGTGGTCCAGGGTGGAACAATGAGCAGTTCTTC. Full variable domain (remainder filled in from reference TRBV12-5 and TRBJ2-1): DARVTQTPRHKVTEMGQEVTMRCQPILGHNTVFWYRQTMMQGLELLAYFRNRAPLDDSGMPKDRFSAEMPDATLATLKIQPSEPRDSAVYFCASGPGWNNEQFFGPGTRLTVL.

There are a few counts of this clone. The V call is TRBV5-4, the J call TRBJ1-5; D gene ambiguous. The CDR3 extends over 14 amino acids. Germline CDR1 reads SGHNT; CDR2 reads YYREEE (reference sequence). Deletions cut 0 bases from V and 6 bases from J, with 10 bases between. Here the CDR3 reads CASSLGGGAQPQHF. CDR3 sequence (DNA): TGTGCCAGCAGCTTGGGCGGAGGCGCTCAGCCCCAGCATTTT.

This clone was recorded only once. The chain combines TRBV18 with TRBJ1-1, with TRBD1 identical over 7 bases. The V segment lost 6 bases and the J segment 1 base; nucleotides outside the gene matches: 5. Germline V lookup: CDR1 KGHSH, CDR2 LQKENI. The CDR3 is 14 amino acids. The CDR3 spells CASSPSGGNTEAFF. CDR3 in DNA: TGTGCCAGCTCCCCTTCAGGGGGGAACACTGAAGCTTTCTTT.

The V gene is TRBV28, the J gene TRBJ1-1; 7 bases fit TRBD1. V was clipped by 5 bases and J by 2 bases; unmatched bases: 8. Germline loops: CDR1 MDHEN, CDR2 SYDVKM. This CDR3 comprises 15 residues. In nucleotides, the CDR3 is TGTGCCAGCAGTAACCCGGACAGGTCCAACACTGAAGCTTTCTTT. Translating it yields CASSNPDRSNTEAFF. Using reference TRBV28 and TRBJ1-1 for the parts outside the CDR3, the full variable domain is DVKVTQSSRYLVKRTGEKVFLECVQDMDHENMFWYRQDPGLGLRLIYFSYDVKMKEKGDIPEGYSVSREKKERFSLILESASTNQTSMYLCASSNPDRSNTEAFFGQGTRLTVV.

J is TRBJ1-2 and V is TRBV2, with D perhaps matching TRBD1 (5 bases). This CDR3 contains 14 residues. V was shortened by 7 bases and J by 4 bases, with 16 bases between the two germline ends. Germline loops: CDR1 SNHLY, CDR2 FYNNEI. The CDR3 sequence: CASNADHGGYGYTF. CDR3 nucleotides: TGTGCCAGCAATGCGGACCACGGGGGCTATGGCTACACCTTC.

V usage is TRBV30 and J usage is TRBJ1-5; perhaps TRBD1 as D (5 bases). This CDR3 is 13 amino acids long. Germline V gene sequence: CDR1 GTSNPN, CDR2 SVGIG (reference sequence). Trimming cost V 0 bases and J 4 bases, with 7 bases left between them. The chain's CDR3 is CAWSVAGNQPQHF. For the CDR3, the DNA is TGTGCCTGGAGTGTAGCAGGGAATCAGCCCCAGCATTTT. The whole variable domain, remainder taken from reference TRBV30 and TRBJ1-5, is SQTIHQWPATLVQPVGSPLSLECTVEGTSNPNLYWYRQAAGRGLQLLFYSVGIGQISSEVPQNLSASRPQDRQFILSSKKLLLSDSGFYLCAWSVAGNQPQHFGDGTRLSIL.

The V and J genes are TRBV4-1 and TRBJ1-4; D not resolved. Trimming removed 0 bases at V and 8 bases at J, with 16 bases between. This CDR3 region has 16 residues. Germline CDR1 MGHRA, CDR2 YSYEKL. In DNA form, the CDR3 reads TGCGCCAGCAGCCAAGAAGAAGGCCCCCCGAGGGAAAAACTGTTTTTT. This sequence encodes CASSQEEGPPREKLFF.

V is TRBV6-2 or TRBV6-3 and J is TRBJ1-1; TRBD1 matches at 9 bases. The CDR3 is 16 amino acids. Trimming took 1 base from V and 3 from J; bases not matched to a gene: 6. Germline V gene data show CDR1 as MNHEY and CDR2 as SVGEGT. CDR3: CASSYFTGGEDTEAFF. The CDR3 bases are TGTGCCAGCAGTTACTTCACAGGGGGCGAGGACACTGAAGCTTTCTTT.

The rearrangement uses TRBV14 and TRBJ2-1; D is possibly TRBD1 (5 bases). This CDR3 has 18 residues. Trimming took off 1 base at V and 0 bases at J, with 16 bases between the two ends. The germline V gene has CDR1 SGHDN and CDR2 FVKESK. Here the CDR3 DNA reads TGTGCCAGCAGCCAAGGGAACTGGGGCCCCTTCTCCTACAATGAGCAGTTCTTC. Amino acids: CASSQGNWGPFSYNEQFF.

The rearrangement joins TRBV5-4 to TRBJ2-7, with no clear D. This CDR3 spans 13 amino acids. Germline V gene lookup returns CDR1 SGHNT and CDR2 YYREEE (reference sequence). V dropped 4 bases and J dropped 5 bases, with 13 bases sitting between them. The CDR3 loop is CASSAPNEDEQYF. The CDR3 DNA reads as TGTGCCAGCAGCGCGCCCAATGAGGACGAGCAGTACTTC.

This clone was seen just once. The rearrangement links TRBV11-2 to TRBJ2-4, with TRBD2 matching over 14 bases. The V and J ends lost 2 bases and 6 bases, in that order; junction bases with no gene match: 6. CDR3 length equals 17 residues. Per germline, CDR1 SGHAT and CDR2 FQNNGV. CDR3 amino acids: CASSLYPGTSGGNIQYF. The CDR3 DNA follows: TGTGCCAGCAGCTTATATCCCGGGACTAGCGGGGGAAACATTCAGTACTTC.

The chain employs TRBV7-3 and TRBJ2-2; 13 positions agree with TRBD2. V shed 8 bases, J shed 4 bases, and the junction held 7 bases outside the gene matches. The length of the CDR3 is 16 residues. CDR1 SGHTA and CDR2 FQGTGA come from the germline V gene. CDR3 DNA: TGTGCCAGCTCAGGGACTAGCGGGATAACCACCGGGGAGCTGTTTTTT. Its protein is CASSGTSGITTGELFF.

The chain is built from TRBV20-1 and TRBJ2-2; D not resolved. The CDR3 has 13 amino acids. The V and J ends lost 3 bases and 1 base respectively, with 6 bases between them. Germline assignment: CDR1 DFQATT and CDR2 SNEGSKA (reference sequence). The CDR3 nucleotides are TGCAGTGCTAGTAATAGGAACACCGGGGAGCTGTTTTTT. Translated, it gives CSASNRNTGELFF.

This rearrangement joins TRBV9 to TRBJ1-5; D is ambiguous. The CDR3 is 14 amino acids. V was clipped by 4 bases and J by 5 bases, with 13 bases between them. Per the germline V gene, CDR1 is SGDLS and CDR2 is YYNGEE. CDR3 region: CASSQAVGDQPQHF. Written as DNA, the CDR3 is TGTGCCAGCAGCCAAGCCGTGGGCGATCAGCCCCAGCATTTT.

This chain connects TRBV29-1 to TRBJ2-1, with D perhaps matching TRBD2 (5 bases). Per the germline V gene, CDR1 is SQVTM and CDR2 is ANQGSEA. Trimming stripped 7 bases from V and 7 bases from J, with 17 bases between. The CDR3 is made up of 13 amino acids. The CDR3 DNA reads as TGCAGCGCTGCATACGGGAAGGGAAATGAGCAGTTCTTC. It translates to CSAAYGKGNEQFF.

In this sample, this clone turned up many times. The chain employs TRBV28 and TRBJ1-4; D remains unclear. V was clipped by 4 bases and J by 0 bases, with 9 bases between them. The germline CDR1 and CDR2 sequences are MDHEN and SYDVKM. CDR3 size: 15 residues. The CDR3 loop is CASSSGVTTNEKLFF. The CDR3 DNA is TGTGCCAGCAGTTCCGGAGTTACAACTAATGAAAAACTGTTTTTT.

V and J are TRBV5-1 and TRBJ1-5, with 8 bases lining up with TRBD1. Trimming removed 4 bases from V and 4 bases from J; junction bases left unmatched: 4. This CDR3 spans 14 amino acids. CDR1 is SGHRS, CDR2 YFSETQ, per germline. CDR3 bases: TGCGCCAGCAGCGAAGGGACAGGAAATCAGCCCCAGCATTTT. As protein: CASSEGTGNQPQHF.

This clone was seen repeatedly, ten times or more. This chain links TRBV5-1 with TRBJ2-7; TRBD2 might be the D (5 bases). The germline V gene has CDR1 SGHRS and CDR2 YFSETQ. Trimming cost V 0 bases and J 6 bases, with 13 bases left between them. This CDR3 comprises 14 residues. CDR3 sequence (DNA): TGCGCCAGCAGCTTGGTGGTAGCGACAACCGAGCAGTACTTC. Amino acids: CASSLVVATTEQYF.

The V and J genes are TRBV11-2 and TRBJ2-7; 8 positions agree with TRBD1. This CDR3 has 14 amino acids. Looked up from germline, CDR1 is SGHAT and CDR2 is FQNNGV. V lost 4 bases to trimming and J lost 6 bases; unmatched junction nucleotides: 8. For the CDR3, the DNA is TGTGCCAGCAGCTGGACAGGGTCGAAGGGCGAGCAGTACTTC. It is translated as CASSWTGSKGEQYF.

The chain links TRBV30 to TRBJ1-4; D is unresolved. The V gene lost 4 bases and the J gene lost 0 bases, with 6 bases spanning the gap. This CDR3 has 13 amino acids. Germline V gene lookup returns CDR1 GTSNPN and CDR2 SVGIG (reference sequence). CDR3 sequence reads: CAWTETTNEKLFF. CDR3 DNA sequence: TGTGCCTGGACTGAGACAACTAATGAAAAACTGTTTTTT.

The rearrangement uses TRBV5-4 and TRBJ2-5; possible D gene TRBD2, 6 bases. Germline V gene sequence: CDR1 SGHNT, CDR2 YYREEE (reference sequence). This CDR3 region has 15 residues. V was clipped by 2 bases and J by 5 bases, with 16 bases between them. CDR3 amino acids: CASSFEGRPVETQYF. The CDR3 nucleotides read TGTGCCAGCAGCTTCGAAGGGAGGCCCGTGGAGACCCAGTACTTC.

The genes are TRBV28 and TRBJ1-6; D may be TRBD1 (5 bases). Germline V lookup: CDR1 MDHEN, CDR2 SYDVKM. V gave up 8 bases and J gave up 0 bases, with 17 bases separating them. The CDR3 spans 17 residues. CDR3 residues: CASQGAGPSSYNSPLHF. The CDR3 coding sequence is TGTGCCAGCCAAGGGGCAGGGCCAAGCTCCTATAATTCACCCCTCCACTTT.

This clone was picked up a small number of times. The rearrangement uses TRBV3-1 (or the pseudogene TRBV3-2) and TRBJ2-7; 10 positions agree with TRBD2. Unmatched junction bases numbered 9, after V lost 4 bases and J lost 3 bases. There are 16 residues in the CDR3. CDR1 and CDR2 (germline): LGHDT, YNNKEL (reference sequence). CDR3 sequence (DNA): TGTGCCAGCAGCCCTCAACTTGGACTAGCGGACTACGAGCAGTACTTC. It is translated as CASSPQLGLADYEQYF.

The V gene is TRBV10-3, the J gene TRBJ1-2; TRBD1 is a possible D gene (5 bases). Trimming took off 0 bases at V and 9 bases at J, with 8 bases between the two ends. The CDR3 has 12 residues. From germline, CDR1 is ENHRY and CDR2 SYGVKD. The CDR3 coding sequence is TGTGCCATCAGTGAGTCGACAGTCAGCTACACCTTC. This gives the protein CAISESTVSYTF.